These 17 T cell receptor beta chains were sequenced from one sample in a study of blood T cell repertoires in COVID-19. The method was immunoSEQ multiplex PCR; TCRdb's version includes in-frame clones alone and lacks a portion of them. This table has a few hundred thousand clones, about 90% appearing once. Sequencing input: peripheral blood. Receptors were obtained from a man between 18 and 35 years old who had recovered from COVID-19.

V gene TRBV6-6 combines with J gene TRBJ1-4; 10 nucleotides agree with TRBD1. This CDR3 contains 16 residues. V lost 6 bases and J lost 8; bases outside the gene matches: 12. Germline assignment: CDR1 MNHNY and CDR2 SVGAGI (reference sequence). DNA for the CDR3: TGTGCCAGCAGCCAACTACGGGACAGGGGAGGGGAAAAACTGTTTTTT. Its translation is CASSQLRDRGGEKLFF.

This sequence joins TRBV9 and TRBJ2-2; D may be TRBD2 (5 bases). The CDR3 runs to 15 residues. The V gene lost 3 bases and the J gene lost 4 bases, with 13 bases spanning the gap. Germline V gives CDR1 SGDLS, CDR2 YYNGEE. The DNA for the CDR3 is TGTGCCAGCAGCGACGTGGCCGCGGGCACCGGGGAGCTGTTTTTT. Residues: CASSDVAAGTGELFF.

The chain combines TRBV12-2 with TRBJ1-5; the table's D call, TRBD1, was not checked against the DNA. TRBV12-2 is a pseudogene segment. The CDR3 is made up of 17 amino acids. The CDR3 sequence is CASRSGQQSNGNQPQHF. CDR3 bases: TGTGCAAGTCGCTCGGGACAACAATCCAATGGCAATCAGCCCCAGCATTTT.

The chain employs TRBV30 and TRBJ2-7; 11 bases agree with TRBD1. The germline gives CDR1 GTSNPN, CDR2 SVGIG (reference sequence). This CDR3 has 15 residues. The V segment lost 0 bases and the J segment 0 bases; nucleotides outside the gene matches: 1. DNA of the CDR3: TGTGCCTGGAGTGTGGGGACAGGGGGCTCCTACGAGCAGTACTTC. This encodes CAWSVGTGGSYEQYF.

This chain links TRBV6-2 or TRBV6-3 with TRBJ2-7; 8 bases match TRBD2. Trimming took 5 bases from V and 3 from J; bases not matched to a gene: 6. Per the germline V gene, CDR1 is MNHEY and CDR2 is SVGEGT. This CDR3 contains 14 residues. The CDR3 DNA is TGTGCCAGCAGTCCCCACGCGGGGGGCTACGAGCAGTACTTC. Its translation: CASSPHAGGYEQYF.

Here the CDR3 reads CASRPLRADTQYF. Written as DNA, the CDR3 is TGTGCCAGCAGACCACTCAGGGCAGATACGCAGTATTTT. The genes are TRBV6-5 and TRBJ2-3, with D maybe TRBD1 (5 bases). The CDR3 length is 13 residues. The germline V gene has CDR1 MNHEY and CDR2 SVGAGI. V shed 6 bases and J shed 4 bases, with 11 bases lying between them.

This sequence joins TRBV29-1 and TRBJ1-1; 10 bases line up with TRBD1. This CDR3 contains 16 residues. Germline CDR1 SQVTM, CDR2 ANQGSEA. V lost 4 bases, J lost 1 base, and 9 bases stayed unmatched. The CDR3 is CSVVRRTGGKNTEAFF. CDR3 in DNA: TGCAGCGTTGTACGTCGGACAGGGGGAAAGAACACTGAAGCTTTCTTT.

V gene TRBV6-5 combines with J gene TRBJ2-7; 7 bases are shared with TRBD1. CDR3 length equals 13 residues. J was trimmed by 2 bases and V by 5 bases; bases with no gene match: 3. From germline, CDR1 is MNHEY and CDR2 SVGAGI. CDR3 in DNA: TGTGCCAGCAGTCCAGGGACAGCCTACGAGCAGTACTTC. This encodes CASSPGTAYEQYF.

A remark on this clone: The sample has other DNA sequences that encode this CDR3 too. This chain joins TRBV12-3 or TRBV12-4 and TRBJ1-2, with 9 bases that match TRBD1. The CDR3 spans 13 residues. V gave up 3 bases and J gave up 4 bases; unmatched junction bases: 0. Here the CDR3 DNA reads TGTGCCAGCAGTTTGGGACAGGGCTATGGCTACACCTTC. This translates into CASSLGQGYGYTF.

The V gene is TRBV5-4, the J gene TRBJ2-5; D is unresolved. Trimming shortened V by 4 bases and J by 3 bases, and 13 bases separated the two germline ends. Germline loops: CDR1 SGHNT, CDR2 YYREEE (reference sequence). This CDR3 region has 14 residues. CDR3 sequence (DNA): TGTGCCAGCAGCCCCGGTTCATCCAAAGAGACCCAGTACTTC. Encoded protein: CASSPGSSKETQYF.

The chain links TRBV6-6 to TRBJ1-6; TRBD1 matches 9 bases. V dropped 2 bases and J dropped 9; count of bases not matched to a gene: 5. This CDR3 is 15 amino acids long. The V gene's germline CDR1 is MNHNY and CDR2 SVGAGI (reference sequence). The CDR3 loop is CASSYAGQGSSPLHF. CDR3 nucleotides: TGTGCCAGCAGTTACGCGGGACAGGGAAGTTCACCCCTCCACTTT.

This chain connects TRBV7-9 to TRBJ2-1; 8 bases map to TRBD2. In germline, CDR1 is SEHNR, CDR2 FQNEAQ (reference sequence). CDR3 length: 15 residues. The junction had 3 bases not matched to a gene; V was cut back by 5 bases and J by 0 bases. The CDR3 DNA reads as TGTGCCAGCAGCGGCGGGGGGAGCTCCTACAATGAGCAGTTCTTC. As protein: CASSGGGSSYNEQFF.

Concerning this clone: At the DNA level, this CDR3 is encoded by other sequences in the same sample as well. The V call is TRBV18, the J call TRBJ1-1; D ambiguous. CDR3 length: 13 amino acids. Trimming pared 2 bases from V and 2 bases from J, leaving 6 bases between. Germline V gene sequence: CDR1 KGHSH, CDR2 LQKENI. DNA of the CDR3: TGTGCCAGCTCACCAGGGCAAAACACTGAAGCTTTCTTT. As protein: CASSPGQNTEAFF. The entire variable domain, with the rest obtained from reference TRBV18 and TRBJ1-1, is as follows: NAGVMQNPRHLVRRRGQEARLRCSPMKGHSHVYWYRQLPEEGLKFMVYLQKENIIDESGMPKERFSAEFPKEGPSILRIQQVVRGDSAAYFCASSPGQNTEAFFGQGTRLTVV.

In DNA, the CDR3 is TGTGCCACCACCCCCCCTAGCGGGAGGGGCACAGATACGCAGTATTTT. It yields the protein CATTPPSGRGTDTQYF. The V and J genes are TRBV2 and TRBJ2-3; TRBD2 matches 12 bases. Losses at the gene ends were 10 bases for V and 1 base for J; bases not matched to a gene: 9. The CDR3 runs 16 residues. CDR1 SNHLY and CDR2 FYNNEI come from the germline V gene. The variable domain in full, with the rest retrieved from reference TRBV2 and TRBJ2-3, is EPEVTQTPSHQVTQMGQEVILRCVPISNHLYFYWYRQILGQKVEFLVSFYNNEISEKSEIFDDQFSVERPDGSNFTLKIRSTKLEDSAMYFCATTPPSGRGTDTQYFGPGTRLTVL.

The chain employs TRBV6-4 and TRBJ2-1; D possibly corresponds to TRBD2 (6 bases). There are 13 residues in the CDR3. Trimming took off 3 bases at V and 14 bases at J, with 17 bases between the two ends. Per the germline V gene, CDR1 is MRHNA and CDR2 is SNTAGT. The CDR3 sequence: CASSESAGTPEFF. Here the CDR3 DNA reads TGTGCCAGCAGTGAATCAGCCGGGACTCCTGAGTTCTTC.

The chain combines TRBV9 with TRBJ2-3, with a weak D call TRBD2 (7 bases). Per germline, CDR1 SGDLS and CDR2 YYNGEE. V dropped 2 bases and J dropped 0 bases, with 13 bases sitting between them. The CDR3 runs 16 residues. In DNA form, the CDR3 reads TGTGCCAGCAGCGTGGGAGGGGGGACTAGCACAGATACGCAGTATTTT. Translated, it gives CASSVGGGTSTDTQYF.

The chain has TRBV4-1 and TRBJ1-1; D is possibly TRBD1 (6 bases). The V gene lost 4 bases and the J gene lost 0 bases, with 12 bases spanning the gap. CDR3 length: 15 residues. Germline V CDR1 and CDR2: MGHRA, YSYEKL. DNA of the CDR3: TGCGCCAGCAGCCGAAACAGGGACGTGAACACTGAAGCTTTCTTT. Translating gives CASSRNRDVNTEAFF.